What follows are 14 T cell receptor beta chains derived from one specimen sequenced in a study of CD8 T cells in ankylosing spondylitis. In TCRdb, the 5' RACE reads were re-called with MiXCR into one record per CDR3 protein. Counted here are 200,000 to 250,000 distinct CDR3 sequences, roughly 18% occurring once; the ten biggest clones make up approximately 40%. Findings and limits, study-wide: Among TCR beta sequences, a motif of eight highly homologous variants appeared characteristic of ankylosing spondylitis blood.

No antigen has been identified for these receptors. Sequenced material: blood, either unsorted or a sorted T cell fraction (not recorded which). The receptors were gathered from a male donor with ankylosing spondylitis.

At least ten counts were recorded for this clonotype. This chain links TRBV4-1 with TRBJ2-1; 8 bases align to TRBD1. Germline CDR1 reads MGHRA; CDR2 reads YSYEKL. J lost 8 bases, V lost 2 bases, and 14 bases had no gene match. This CDR3 has 17 residues. The DNA for the CDR3 is TGCGCCAGCAGCCAACTACCGACAGGGGAGGTTTGGGATGAGCAGTTCTTC. Translating gives CASSQLPTGEVWDEQFF.

In this sample, this clonotype turned up a few times. V usage is TRBV7-9 and J usage is TRBJ2-5; 7 bases line up with TRBD1. The CDR3 is 13 amino acids. With V trimmed by 5 bases and J by 2 bases, 2 bases remained unmatched. From germline, CDR1 is SEHNR and CDR2 FQNEAQ (reference sequence). CDR3 nucleotides: TGTGCCAGCAGCGGGGACAGTCAAGAGACCCAGTACTTC. It is translated as CASSGDSQETQYF.

V gene TRBV20-1 combines with J gene TRBJ2-1; TRBD1 might be the D (5 bases). Between the trimmed V and J ends, which lost 1 base and 2 bases, there was a span of 6 bases. The CDR3 is made up of 13 amino acids. Germline-derived CDR1 and CDR2 are DFQATT and SNEGSKA (reference sequence). The CDR3 region has the DNA TGCAGTGCTAGAGTCAGGGCCTACAATGAGCAGTTCTTC. This sequence encodes CSARVRAYNEQFF.

This clonotype turned up a few times. The V and J genes are TRBV12-3 or TRBV12-4 and TRBJ2-2; D remains unclear. The CDR3 loop spans 15 amino acids. V lost 6 bases and J 2 bases, leaving 13 bases between the germline ends. The CDR3 nucleotides read TGTGCCAGCAGACCACCCGCGGTCAACACCGGGGAGCTGTTTTTT. Protein product: CASRPPAVNTGELFF.

The V call is TRBV4-1, the J call TRBJ2-1; 9 bases line up with TRBD2. Germline V lookup: CDR1 MGHRA, CDR2 YSYEKL. The CDR3 covers 17 residues. The ends lost 4 bases at V and 0 bases at J; junction bases unmatched: 7. The CDR3 loop is CASSLLAGTSSYNEQFF. The DNA of the CDR3 is TGCGCCAGCAGCCTCCTAGCGGGAACGAGCTCCTACAATGAGCAGTTCTTC.

V usage is TRBV5-5 and J usage is TRBJ2-7; the match to TRBD1 covers 7 bases. CDR1 is SGHKS, CDR2 YYEKEE, per germline (reference sequence). The CDR3 spans 16 residues. Trimming removed 2 bases from V and 2 bases from J; junction bases left unmatched: 10. The CDR3 coding sequence is TGTGCCAGCAGCTTCAACTCCGGGACAGCCCCCTACGAGCAGTACTTC. Translated: CASSFNSGTAPYEQYF.

In this sample, this clonotype turned up a few times. The chain has TRBV7-9 and TRBJ2-3; tentatively, D is TRBD2 (6 bases). CDR1 and CDR2 (germline): SEHNR, FQNEAQ (reference sequence). The ends were cut back, 5 bases at V and 0 bases at J, with 15 bases in the middle. The CDR3 has 16 amino acids. The CDR3 is CASSHDRGSSTDTQYF. Here the CDR3 DNA reads TGTGCCAGCAGCCACGATCGGGGGTCAAGCACAGATACGCAGTATTTT. The variable domain in full, completed from reference TRBV7-9 and TRBJ2-3, reads DTGVSQNPRHKITKRGQNVTFRCDPISEHNRLYWYRQTLGQGPEFLTYFQNEAQLEKSRLLSDRFSAERPKGSFSTLEIQRTEQGDSAMYLCASSHDRGSSTDTQYFGPGTRLTVL.

This clonotype was detected ten times or more. The chain carries TRBV12-3 or TRBV12-4 and TRBJ1-1; the D is unclear. The CDR3 is 15 amino acids. The germline V and J ends were trimmed by 5 bases and 3 bases, with 16 bases remaining between them. In nucleotides, the CDR3 is TGTGCCAGCAGTCCCCGGGCCTACGTAGACACTGAAGCTTTCTTT. It specifies CASSPRAYVDTEAFF.

V and J are TRBV19 and TRBJ2-1; D perhaps matches TRBD2 (6 bases). The CDR3 is 15 amino acids. With 3 bases removed from V and 0 bases from J, the gap between germline ends came to 9 bases. Germline CDR1 is LNHDA and CDR2 is SQIVND (reference sequence). The CDR3 loop is CASSMGGLSYNEQFF. CDR3 sequence (DNA): TGTGCCAGTAGTATGGGGGGACTCTCCTACAATGAGCAGTTCTTC.

The chain uses TRBV9 and TRBJ2-2; no clear D gene. CDR3 size: 14 residues. V was clipped by 0 bases and J by 6 bases, with 9 bases between them. In germline, CDR1 is SGDLS, CDR2 YYNGEE. Here the CDR3 reads CASSVGLSSGELFF. The CDR3 DNA reads TGTGCCAGCAGCGTAGGGCTCAGCTCCGGGGAGCTGTTTTTT.

This clonotype was counted a few times. This chain connects TRBV4-3 to TRBJ2-1; D assignment may be TRBD1 or TRBD2 (5 bases each). V lost 0 bases and J lost 4, with 10 bases in between. This CDR3 contains 15 residues. Germline assignment: CDR1 LGHNA and CDR2 YSLEER. This chain's CDR3 is CASSQDWDGYNEQFF. In DNA, the CDR3 is TGCGCCAGCAGCCAAGATTGGGACGGATACAATGAGCAGTTCTTC.

This clonotype occurred a few times. The rearrangement uses TRBV4-2 and TRBJ1-1, with D uncertain. The CDR3 is made up of 15 amino acids. Trimming shortened V by 0 bases and J by 4 bases, and 12 bases separated the two germline ends. From germline, CDR1 is LGHNA and CDR2 YNFKEQ. CDR3 protein: CASSQESPGGTEAFF. In DNA form, the CDR3 reads TGTGCCAGCAGCCAAGAGTCGCCGGGAGGCACTGAAGCTTTCTTT.

This clonotype showed up just a few times. The chain joins TRBV6-4 to TRBJ2-3, with TRBD2 identical over 7 bases. The J segment lost 3 bases and the V segment lost 0 bases, leaving 3 bases of the junction unmatched. The germline CDR1 and CDR2 sequences are MRHNA and SNTAGT. This CDR3 is built from 15 residues. The CDR3 DNA reads TGTGCCAGCAGTGACTCGGCGGGAGAAACAGATACGCAGTATTTT. Its protein product is CASSDSAGETDTQYF.

The chain uses TRBV20-1 and TRBJ2-2; D may be TRBD1 (6 bases). This CDR3 contains 11 residues. V gave up 0 bases and J gave up 12 bases, with 8 bases separating them. Germline CDR1 reads DFQATT; CDR2 reads SNEGSKA (reference sequence). The CDR3 reads CSAREGDKLFF. The CDR3 DNA reads TGCAGTGCTAGAGAGGGGGACAAGCTGTTTTTT.